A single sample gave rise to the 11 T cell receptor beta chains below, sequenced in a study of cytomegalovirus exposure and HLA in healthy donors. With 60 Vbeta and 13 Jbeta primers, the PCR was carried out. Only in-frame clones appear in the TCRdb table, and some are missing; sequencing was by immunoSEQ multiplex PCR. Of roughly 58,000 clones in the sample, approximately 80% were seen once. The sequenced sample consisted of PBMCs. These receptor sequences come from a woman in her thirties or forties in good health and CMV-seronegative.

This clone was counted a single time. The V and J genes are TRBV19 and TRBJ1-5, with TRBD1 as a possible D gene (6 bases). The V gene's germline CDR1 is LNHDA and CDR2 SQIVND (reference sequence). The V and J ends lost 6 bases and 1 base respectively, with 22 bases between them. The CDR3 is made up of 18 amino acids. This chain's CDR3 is CASSKYSVQGFSNQPQHF. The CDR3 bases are TGTGCCAGTAGCAAATATTCGGTCCAGGGGTTCAGCAATCAGCCCCAGCATTTT.

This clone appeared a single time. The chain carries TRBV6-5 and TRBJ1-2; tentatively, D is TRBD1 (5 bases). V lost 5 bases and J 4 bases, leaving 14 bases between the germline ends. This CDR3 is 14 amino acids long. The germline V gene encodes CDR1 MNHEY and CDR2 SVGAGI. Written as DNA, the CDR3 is TGTGCCAGCAGTAGAACAGGTTTATCCTATGGCTACACCTTC. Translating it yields CASSRTGLSYGYTF.

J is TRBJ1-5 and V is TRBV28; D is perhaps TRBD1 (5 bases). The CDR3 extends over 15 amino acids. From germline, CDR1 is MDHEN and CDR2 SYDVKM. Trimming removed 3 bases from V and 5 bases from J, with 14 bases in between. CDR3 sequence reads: CASSFQGGRDQPQHF. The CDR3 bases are TGTGCCAGCAGTTTCCAGGGTGGGAGGGATCAGCCCCAGCATTTT.

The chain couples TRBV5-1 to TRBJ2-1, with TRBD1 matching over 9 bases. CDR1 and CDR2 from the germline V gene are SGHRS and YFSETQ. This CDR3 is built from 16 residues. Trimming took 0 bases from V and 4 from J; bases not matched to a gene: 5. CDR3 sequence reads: CASSLAPGTGYNEQFF. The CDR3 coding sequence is TGCGCCAGCAGCTTGGCGCCCGGGACAGGGTACAATGAGCAGTTCTTC.

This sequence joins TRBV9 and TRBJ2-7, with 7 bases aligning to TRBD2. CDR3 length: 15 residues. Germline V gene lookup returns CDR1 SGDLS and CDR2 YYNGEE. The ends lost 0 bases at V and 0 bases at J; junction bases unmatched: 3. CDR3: CASSVGAGASYEQYF. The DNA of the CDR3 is TGTGCCAGCAGCGTAGGGGCGGGAGCCTCCTACGAGCAGTACTTC.

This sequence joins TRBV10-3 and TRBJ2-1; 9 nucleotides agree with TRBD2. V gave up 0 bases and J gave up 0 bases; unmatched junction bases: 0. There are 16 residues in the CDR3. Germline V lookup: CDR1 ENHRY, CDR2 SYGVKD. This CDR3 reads CAISESLAGSYNEQFF. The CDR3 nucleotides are TGTGCCATCAGTGAGTCACTAGCGGGCTCCTACAATGAGCAGTTCTTC.

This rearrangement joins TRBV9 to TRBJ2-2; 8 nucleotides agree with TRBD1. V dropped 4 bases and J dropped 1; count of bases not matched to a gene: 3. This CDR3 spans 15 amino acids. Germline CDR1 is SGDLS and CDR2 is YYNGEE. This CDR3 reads CASSSGTGNTGELFF. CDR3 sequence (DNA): TGTGCCAGCAGCTCGGGGACAGGGAACACCGGGGAGCTGTTTTTT.

CDR3 sequence: CASSFPPTRFNSPLHF. In DNA, the CDR3 is TGTGCCAGCAGCTTCCCTCCGACACGATTTAATTCACCCCTCCACTTT. The chain has TRBV7-2 and TRBJ1-6; D is uncertain. The CDR3 has 16 amino acids. V lost 3 bases and J 6 bases, leaving 15 bases between the germline ends. In germline, CDR1 is SGHTA, CDR2 FQGNSA.

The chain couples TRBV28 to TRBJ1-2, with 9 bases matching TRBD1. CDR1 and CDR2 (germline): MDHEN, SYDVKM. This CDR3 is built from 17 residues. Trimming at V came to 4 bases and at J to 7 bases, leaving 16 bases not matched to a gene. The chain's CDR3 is CASSYIPRDRAHVGYTF. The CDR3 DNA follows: TGTGCCAGCAGTTACATCCCCCGGGACAGGGCTCATGTTGGCTACACCTTC.

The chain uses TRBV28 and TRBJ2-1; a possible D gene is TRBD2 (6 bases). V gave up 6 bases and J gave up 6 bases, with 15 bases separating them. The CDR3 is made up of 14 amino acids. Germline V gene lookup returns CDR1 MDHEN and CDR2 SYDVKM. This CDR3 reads CASSRLLGGNEQFF. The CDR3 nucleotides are TGTGCCAGCAGCCGCCTATTGGGAGGCAATGAGCAGTTCTTC.

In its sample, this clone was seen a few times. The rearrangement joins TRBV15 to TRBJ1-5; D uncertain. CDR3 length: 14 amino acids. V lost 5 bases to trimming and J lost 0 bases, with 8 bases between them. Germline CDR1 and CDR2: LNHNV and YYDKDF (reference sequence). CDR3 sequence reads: CATSLPGSNQPQHF. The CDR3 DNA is TGTGCCACCAGCCTCCCCGGTAGCAATCAGCCCCAGCATTTT.